The rows below give T cell receptor beta chains drawn from one sample of a study of control samples from healthy donors and cancer patients. Here immunoSEQ multiplex PCR was the method, and the copy in TCRdb shows in-frame clones only, minus some. The sample carries 20,000 or so clones, around 83% recorded once. Sequencing input: PBMCs. These TCRs come from a man between 60 and 75 years old with head and neck cancer. Each CDR3 is given with its conserved first and last residue. Fields, in order: clone size, J gene, D gene, V gene, CDR3 DNA, CDR3 protein. D genes are given only for firm matches. Expanded clones are given a class, and other clones once, few, many or no size at all.

>.|TRBJ2-5|TRBD2|TRBV5-1
TGCGCCAGCAGCTTAGCCGGGAGGACAAATCCCCCAGAGACCCAGTACTTC
CASSLAGRTNPPETQYF
>once|TRBJ1-1|.|TRBV11-2
TGTGCCAGCAGCGCGGACAGTTACACTGAAGCTTTCTTT
CASSADSYTEAFF
>.|TRBJ1-4|TRBD1|TRBV19
TGTGCCAGTAGTACAGACAGGGGAACTAATGAAAAACTGTTTTTT
CASSTDRGTNEKLFF
>.|TRBJ1-2|.|TRBV3-1/TRBV3-2
TGTGCCAGCAGCCAAGGACCCACGCAAGGCTACACCTTC
CASSQGPTQGYTF
>.|TRBJ1-6|.|TRBV6-1
TGTGCCAGCAGTGGAGGTTTGAGGGAGAGCTCCTATAATTCACCCCTCCACTTT
CASSGGLRESSYNSPLHF
>.|TRBJ2-1|TRBD2|TRBV6-5
TGTGCCAGCAGTTACCAAATGTGGCTAGCGGGAAATGAGCAGTTCTTC
CASSYQMWLAGNEQFF
>.|TRBJ2-3|.|TRBV27
TGTGCCAGCAGTCCCGGGATCTTCCCAGATACGCAGTATTTT
CASSPGIFPDTQYF
>.|TRBJ2-3|TRBD2|TRBV6-5
TGTGCCAGCACCACTAGCGGATACACAGATACGCAGTATTTT
CASTTSGYTDTQYF
>.|TRBJ1-2|.|TRBV30
TGTGCCTGGAGTGTGGAAAGGAAGTATGGCTACACCTTC
CAWSVERKYGYTF
>once|TRBJ2-1|.|TRBV28
TGTGCCAGCACCTCGGGCGGATCCTACAATGAGCAGTTCTTC
CASTSGGSYNEQFF
>once|TRBJ1-3|.|TRBV7-9
TGTGCCAGCAGAGGGGACTCTGGAAACACCATATATTTT
CASRGDSGNTIYF
>once|TRBJ1-6|.|TRBV12-3/TRBV12-4
TGTGCCAGCAGTTTAGGCGGGGGTTCACCCCTCCACTTT
CASSLGGGSPLHF
>once|TRBJ1-1|.|TRBV6-6
TGTGCCAGCAGTCCCCATGGGACTGAAGCTTTCTTT
CASSPHGTEAFF
>.|TRBJ2-7|.|TRBV5-6
TGTGCCAGCAGCGGGGCGACAGGCGCTCCTCGACATGAGCAGTACTTC
CASSGATGAPRHEQYF
>once|TRBJ2-1|TRBD2|TRBV18
TGTGCCAGCTCACCCCGGGGACTAGTCGTTGGTGAGCAGTTCTTC
CASSPRGLVVGEQFF
>.|TRBJ2-5|.|TRBV5-1
TGCGCCAGCTGGGGGGACAGCCAAGAGACCCAGTACTTC
CASWGDSQETQYF
>.|TRBJ1-6|.|TRBV7-8
TGTGCCAGCAGCCAGACAGACTCCTATAATTCACCCCTCCACTTT
CASSQTDSYNSPLHF
>once|TRBJ1-1|.|TRBV13
TGTGCCCGCAGCCCCGGGGGGGACCGGGGGGCGGGCACTGAAGCTTTCTTT
CARSPGGDRGAGTEAFF
>.|TRBJ2-5|TRBD2|TRBV9
TGTGCCAGCAGCTCCCAGGGAGGCGGGAGGCAAGAGACCCAGTACTTC
CASSSQGGGRQETQYF
>.|TRBJ1-6|.|TRBV18
TGTGCCAGCTCACCACCAGGTTCACCCCTCCACTTT
CASSPPGSPLHF
>.|TRBJ1-3|.|TRBV7-9
TGTGCCAGCAGCTTAGACCTAGCGCCTGGAAACACCATATATTTT
CASSLDLAPGNTIYF
>.|TRBJ2-7|.|TRBV29-1
TGCAGCGTAAGGGCAGGTGTTCGCACGGTGGAGCAGTACTTC
CSVRAGVRTVEQYF
>.|TRBJ1-1|.|TRBV11-2
TGTGCCAGCAGCTTTGAAGGGAGGAACACTGAAGCTTTCTTT
CASSFEGRNTEAFF
>.|TRBJ2-1|.|TRBV4-1
TGCGCCAGCAGCCACGGGTTCTACAATGAGCAGTTCTTC
CASSHGFYNEQFF
>.|TRBJ2-1|TRBD2|TRBV7-7
TGTGCTAGCAGCCCCCGACTAGCGGGGAACAATGAGCAGTTCTTC
CASSPRLAGNNEQFF
>few|TRBJ2-7|TRBD2|TRBV30
TGTGCCTGGAGGCCGCAGGGCGGGAGGGGTTACGAGCAGTACTTC
CAWRPQGGRGYEQYF
>.|TRBJ2-1|TRBD2|TRBV11-2
TGTGCCAGCAGCTTAGTTCGACTAGCCGGCGATGAGCAGTTCTTC
CASSLVRLAGDEQFF
>.|TRBJ1-2|.|TRBV18
TGTGCCAGCTCACCGGGCGGGAACTATGGCTACACCTTC
CASSPGGNYGYTF
>.|TRBJ1-2|TRBD1|TRBV7-9
TGTGCCAGCAGCTCAGAGGGACAGGGGGGATTTAACTATGGCTACACCTTC
CASSSEGQGGFNYGYTF
>.|TRBJ2-3|.|TRBV2
TGTGCCAGCAGTGAAGTTCGGGGAACGACAGATACGCAGTATTTT
CASSEVRGTTDTQYF
>.|TRBJ2-4|.|TRBV9
TGTGCCAGCAGCCGTCGGTCAGCCAAAAACATTCAGTACTTC
CASSRRSAKNIQYF
>.|TRBJ1-5|.|TRBV14
TGTGCCAGCAGCCTGCTGGGTAGCAATCAGCCCCAGCATTTT
CASSLLGSNQPQHF
>once|TRBJ1-1|.|TRBV4-1
TGCGCCAGCAGCGCGGGGTCAGACACTGAAGCTTTCTTT
CASSAGSDTEAFF
>.|TRBJ1-1|.|TRBV2
TGTGCCAGCAGTGAAAACCAGGTAACCACTGAAGCTTTCTTT
CASSENQVTTEAFF
>.|TRBJ2-1|.|TRBV29-1
TGCAGCGTATTTCAAAGAGAGCAGTTCTTC
CSVFQREQFF
>.|TRBJ1-2|TRBD1|TRBV6-5
TGTGCCAGCGATCCGGGACAGGGGGCGAGGGGCTACACCTTC
CASDPGQGARGYTF
>.|TRBJ1-3|.|TRBV6-1
TGTGCCAGCAGTGAAACCCTTAGCTCTGGAAACACCATATATTTT
CASSETLSSGNTIYF
>.|TRBJ2-7|.|TRBV7-3
TGTGCCAGCAGCCCTCGGACGGGCTCCTACGAGCAGTACTTC
CASSPRTGSYEQYF
>once|TRBJ2-2|.|TRBV11-2
TGTGCCAGCAGCTTTTTTGGGGACGGGGAGCTGTTTTTT
CASSFFGDGELFF
>.|TRBJ1-1|TRBD1|TRBV6-5
TGTGCCAGCAGTTACGGACAGGGTATTGAAGCTTTCTTT
CASSYGQGIEAFF
>few|TRBJ2-7|TRBD2|TRBV5-6
TGTGCCAGCAGCTTGTGGGCAAGCGGGGCCTACGAGCAGTACTTC
CASSLWASGAYEQYF
>medium-sized|TRBJ2-5|TRBD2|TRBV4-2
TGTGCCAGCAGCCAATGGCTAGCGGGAGTGGAGACCCAGTACTTC
CASSQWLAGVETQYF
>.|TRBJ2-2|.|TRBV12-3/TRBV12-4
TGTGCCAGCAGTTGGGACGGGAGCCGGGAGCTGTTTTTT
CASSWDGSRELFF
>.|TRBJ2-3|.|TRBV7-9
TGTGCCAGCAGCTTGGCCGTAGCTGTCAATACGCAGTATTTT
CASSLAVAVNTQYF
>.|TRBJ1-1|.|TRBV6-1
TGTGCCAGCAGTGAATATCAGGGGGAAGCTTTCTTT
CASSEYQGEAFF
>.|TRBJ2-4|.|TRBV13
TGTGCCAGCAGTTTACTTCGGGCCTTAGCCAAAAACATTCAGTACTTC
CASSLLRALAKNIQYF
>.|TRBJ2-2|.|TRBV9
TGTGCCAGCAGCGTAGCCCCCACCGGGGAGCTGTTTTTT
CASSVAPTGELFF
>once|TRBJ2-1|.|TRBV19
TGTGCCAGTAGTATCGGGGCAGGACCGTACAATGAGCAGTTCTTC
CASSIGAGPYNEQFF
>.|TRBJ2-1|TRBD2|TRBV5-6
TGTGCCAGCAGCTTTTTCTTGACTAGCGGGAGTACGAATGAGCAGTTCTTC
CASSFFLTSGSTNEQFF
>.|TRBJ1-4|TRBD1|TRBV3-1/TRBV3-2
TGTGCCAGCAGCCCCCGCACAGGGACAGGGGGCGAAAAACTGTTTTTT
CASSPRTGTGGEKLFF
>.|TRBJ1-3|TRBD1|TRBV5-1
TGCGCCAGCAGCTTAACAGGGGCCTCCCCCTCTGGAAACACCATATATTTT
CASSLTGASPSGNTIYF
>.|TRBJ2-7|.|TRBV6-6
TGTGCCAGCACCCTCGAGGTGGCCTACGAGCAGTACTTC
CASTLEVAYEQYF
>.|TRBJ1-2|.|TRBV12-5
TGTGCTAGTGGTTTGGCCTGGGACGCACTCTTC
CASGLAWDALF
>.|TRBJ2-1|TRBD1|TRBV7-9
TGTGCCAGCAGCCGTACGGACAGGGGTAGGGGCAATGAGCAGTTCTTC
CASSRTDRGRGNEQFF
>.|TRBJ1-2|.|TRBV15
TGTGCCACCAGCAGAGCCGGGAACTATGGCTACACCTTC
CATSRAGNYGYTF